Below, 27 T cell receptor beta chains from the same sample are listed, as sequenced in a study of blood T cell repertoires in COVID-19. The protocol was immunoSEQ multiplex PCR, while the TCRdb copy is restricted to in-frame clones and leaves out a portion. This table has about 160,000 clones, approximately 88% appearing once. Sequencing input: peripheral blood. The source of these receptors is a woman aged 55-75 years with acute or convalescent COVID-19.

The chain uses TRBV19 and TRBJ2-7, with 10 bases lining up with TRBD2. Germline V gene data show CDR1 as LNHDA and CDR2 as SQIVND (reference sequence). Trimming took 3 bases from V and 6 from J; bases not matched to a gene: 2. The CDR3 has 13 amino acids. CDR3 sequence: CASSIWTSGEQYF. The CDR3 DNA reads TGTGCCAGTAGTATTTGGACTAGCGGCGAGCAGTACTTC. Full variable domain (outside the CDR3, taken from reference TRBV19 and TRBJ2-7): DGGITQSPKYLFRKEGQNVTLSCEQNLNHDAMYWYRQDPGQGLRLIYYSQIVNDFQKGDIAEGYSVSREKKESFPLTVTSAQKNPTAFYLCASSIWTSGEQYFGPGTRLTVT.

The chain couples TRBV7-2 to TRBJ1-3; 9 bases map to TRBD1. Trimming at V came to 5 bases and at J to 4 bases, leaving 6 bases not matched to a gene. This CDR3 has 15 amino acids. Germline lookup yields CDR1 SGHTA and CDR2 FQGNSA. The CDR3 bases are TGTGCCAGCAGCCCAGGGACAGGGCAAGGAAACACCATATATTTT. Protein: CASSPGTGQGNTIYF.

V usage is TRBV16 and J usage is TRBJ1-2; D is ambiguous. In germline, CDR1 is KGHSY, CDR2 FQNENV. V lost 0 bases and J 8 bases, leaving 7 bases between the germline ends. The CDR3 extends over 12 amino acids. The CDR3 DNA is TGTGCCAGCAGCCAATCAGCGGGGGGCTACACCTTC. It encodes CASSQSAGGYTF.

CDR3 bases: TGTGCCAGCAGTTACCGGTCTGGCTACACCTTC. It encodes CASSYRSGYTF. The chain employs TRBV6-2 or TRBV6-3 and TRBJ1-2, with D hard to call. V lost 2 bases, J lost 7 bases, and 5 bases lay in between. Germline loops: CDR1 MNHEY, CDR2 SVGEGT. The CDR3 is made up of 11 amino acids.

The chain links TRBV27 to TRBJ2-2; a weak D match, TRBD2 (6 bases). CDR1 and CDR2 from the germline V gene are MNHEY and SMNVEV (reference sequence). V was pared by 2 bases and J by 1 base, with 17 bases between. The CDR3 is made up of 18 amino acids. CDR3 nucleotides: TGTGCCAGCAGTTTAAAAGGTTGGCTAGCGAGGAACACCGGGGAGCTGTTTTTT. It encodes CASSLKGWLARNTGELFF.

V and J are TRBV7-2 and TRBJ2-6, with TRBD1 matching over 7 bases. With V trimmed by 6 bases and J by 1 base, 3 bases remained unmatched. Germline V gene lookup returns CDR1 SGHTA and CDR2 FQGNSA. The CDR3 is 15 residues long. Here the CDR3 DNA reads TGTGCCAGCAGATCCAGGGGGTCTGGGGCCAACGTCCTGACTTTC. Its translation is CASRSRGSGANVLTF.

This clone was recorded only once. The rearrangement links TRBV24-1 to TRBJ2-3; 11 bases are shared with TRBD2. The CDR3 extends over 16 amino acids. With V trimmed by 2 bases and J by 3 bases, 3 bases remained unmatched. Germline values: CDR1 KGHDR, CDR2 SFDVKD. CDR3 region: CATSDYGLAGTDTQYF. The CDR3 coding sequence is TGTGCCACCAGTGATTATGGACTAGCGGGTACAGATACGCAGTATTTT.

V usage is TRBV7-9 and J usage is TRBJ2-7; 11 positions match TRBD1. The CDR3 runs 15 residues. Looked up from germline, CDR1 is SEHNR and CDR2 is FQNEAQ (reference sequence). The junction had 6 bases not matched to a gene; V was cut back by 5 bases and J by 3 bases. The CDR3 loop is CASSGRTGGSYEQYF. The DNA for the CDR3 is TGTGCCAGCAGCGGCCGGACAGGGGGCAGCTACGAGCAGTACTTC. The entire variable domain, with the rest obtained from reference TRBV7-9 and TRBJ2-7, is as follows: DTGVSQNPRHKITKRGQNVTFRCDPISEHNRLYWYRQTLGQGPEFLTYFQNEAQLEKSRLLSDRFSAERPKGSFSTLEIQRTEQGDSAMYLCASSGRTGGSYEQYFGPGTRLTVT.

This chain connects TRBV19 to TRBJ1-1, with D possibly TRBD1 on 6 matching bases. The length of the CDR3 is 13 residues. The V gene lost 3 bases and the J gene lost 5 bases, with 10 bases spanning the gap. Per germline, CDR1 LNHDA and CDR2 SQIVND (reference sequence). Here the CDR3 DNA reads TGTGCCAGTAGTATCTCAGGGGTGACTGAAGCTTTCTTT. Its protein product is CASSISGVTEAFF. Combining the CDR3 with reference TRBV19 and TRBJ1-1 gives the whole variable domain DGGITQSPKYLFRKEGQNVTLSCEQNLNHDAMYWYRQDPGQGLRLIYYSQIVNDFQKGDIAEGYSVSREKKESFPLTVTSAQKNPTAFYLCASSISGVTEAFFGQGTRLTVV.

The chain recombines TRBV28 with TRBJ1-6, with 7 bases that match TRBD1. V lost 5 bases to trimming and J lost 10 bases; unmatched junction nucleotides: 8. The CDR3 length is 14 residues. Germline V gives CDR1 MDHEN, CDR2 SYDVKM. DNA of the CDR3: TGTGCCAGCAGTCTCTCAGGGGGTCAATCACCCCTCCACTTT. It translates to CASSLSGGQSPLHF.

The CDR3 here is CASSEQLYTGELFF. CDR3 sequence (DNA): TGTGCCAGCAGTGAACAGCTCTACACCGGGGAGCTGTTTTTT. The chain carries TRBV6-4 and TRBJ2-2; D ambiguous. This CDR3 contains 14 residues. Between the trimmed V and J ends, which lost 3 bases and 3 bases, there was a span of 8 bases. CDR1 is MRHNA and CDR2 is SNTAGT in the germline V gene.

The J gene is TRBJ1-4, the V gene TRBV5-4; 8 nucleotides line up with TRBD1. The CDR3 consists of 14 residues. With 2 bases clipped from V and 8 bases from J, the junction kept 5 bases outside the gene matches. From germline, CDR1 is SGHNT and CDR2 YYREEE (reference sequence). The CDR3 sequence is CASSFGTGNEKLFF. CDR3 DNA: TGTGCCAGCAGCTTTGGGACAGGAAACGAAAAACTGTTTTTT.

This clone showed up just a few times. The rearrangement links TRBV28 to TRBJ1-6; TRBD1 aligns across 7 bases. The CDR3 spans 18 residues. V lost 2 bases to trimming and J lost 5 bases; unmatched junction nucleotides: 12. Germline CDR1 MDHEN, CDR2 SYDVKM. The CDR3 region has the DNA TGTGCCAGCAGTTTAACTAGACAGGGATCAGGAAATAATTCACCCCTCCACTTT. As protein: CASSLTRQGSGNNSPLHF.

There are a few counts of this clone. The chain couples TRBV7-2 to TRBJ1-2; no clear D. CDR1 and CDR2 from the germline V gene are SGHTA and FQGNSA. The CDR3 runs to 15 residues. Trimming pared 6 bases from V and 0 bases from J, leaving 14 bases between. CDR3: CASRVRGSANYGYTF. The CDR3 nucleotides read TGTGCCAGCAGAGTTCGGGGTTCAGCTAACTATGGCTACACCTTC.

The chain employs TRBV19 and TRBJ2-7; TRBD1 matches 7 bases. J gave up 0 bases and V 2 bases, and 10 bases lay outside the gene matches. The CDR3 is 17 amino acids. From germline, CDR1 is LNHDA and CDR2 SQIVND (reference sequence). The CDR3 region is CASSILGDSTPSYEQYF. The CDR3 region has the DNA TGTGCCAGTAGTATACTTGGGGACAGTACCCCCTCCTACGAGCAGTACTTC.

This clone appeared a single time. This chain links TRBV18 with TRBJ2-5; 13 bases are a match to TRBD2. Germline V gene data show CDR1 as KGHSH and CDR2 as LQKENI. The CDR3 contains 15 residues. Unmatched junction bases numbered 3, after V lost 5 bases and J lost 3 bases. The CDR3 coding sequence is TGTGCCAGCTCATCTGGACTAGCGGGGGAAGAGACCCAGTACTTC. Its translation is CASSSGLAGEETQYF.

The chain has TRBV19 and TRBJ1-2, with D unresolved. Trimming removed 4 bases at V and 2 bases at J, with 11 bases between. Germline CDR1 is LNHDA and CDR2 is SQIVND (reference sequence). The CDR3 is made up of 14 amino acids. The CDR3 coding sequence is TGTGCCAGTAGTAGCGGCCCGGGGAACTATGGCTACACCTTC. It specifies CASSSGPGNYGYTF.

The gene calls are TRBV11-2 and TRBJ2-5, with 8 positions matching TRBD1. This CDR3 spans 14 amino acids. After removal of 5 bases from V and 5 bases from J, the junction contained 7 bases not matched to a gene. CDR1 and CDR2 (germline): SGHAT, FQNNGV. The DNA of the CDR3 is TGTGCCAGCAGCATCAGACAGGGGACGGAGACCCAGTACTTC. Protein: CASSIRQGTETQYF.

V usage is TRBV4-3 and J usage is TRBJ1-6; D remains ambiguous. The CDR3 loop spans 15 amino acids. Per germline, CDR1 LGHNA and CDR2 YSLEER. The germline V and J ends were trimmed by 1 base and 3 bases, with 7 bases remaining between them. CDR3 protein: CASSQARFYNSPLHF. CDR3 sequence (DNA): TGCGCCAGCAGCCAAGCACGGTTCTATAATTCACCCCTCCACTTT.

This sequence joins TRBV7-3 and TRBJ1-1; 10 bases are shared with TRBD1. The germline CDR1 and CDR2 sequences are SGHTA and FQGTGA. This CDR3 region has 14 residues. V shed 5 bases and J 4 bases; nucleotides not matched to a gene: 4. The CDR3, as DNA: TGTGCCAGCAGCATGACAGGGGGCCCCACTGAAGCTTTCTTT. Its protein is CASSMTGGPTEAFF.

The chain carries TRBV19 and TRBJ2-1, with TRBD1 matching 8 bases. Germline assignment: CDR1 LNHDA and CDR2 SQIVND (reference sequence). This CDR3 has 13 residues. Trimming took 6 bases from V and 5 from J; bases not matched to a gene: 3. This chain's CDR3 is CASRDRVHNEQFF. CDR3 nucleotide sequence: TGTGCCAGTAGGGACAGGGTCCACAATGAGCAGTTCTTC.

The CDR3 sequence: CAWNDRLNQPQHF. For the CDR3, the DNA is TGTGCCTGGAACGACAGGCTCAATCAGCCCCAGCATTTT. The J gene is TRBJ1-5, the V gene TRBV30; a possible D gene is TRBD1 (6 bases). CDR3 length equals 13 residues. The germline gives CDR1 GTSNPN, CDR2 SVGIG (reference sequence). Trimming removed 4 bases at V and 3 bases at J, with 10 bases between.

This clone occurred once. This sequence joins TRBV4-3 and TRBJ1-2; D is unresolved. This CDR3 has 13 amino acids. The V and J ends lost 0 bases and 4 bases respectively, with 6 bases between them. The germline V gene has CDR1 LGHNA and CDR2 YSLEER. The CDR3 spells CASSQDGGYGYTF. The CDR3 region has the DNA TGCGCCAGCAGCCAAGACGGCGGCTATGGCTACACCTTC.

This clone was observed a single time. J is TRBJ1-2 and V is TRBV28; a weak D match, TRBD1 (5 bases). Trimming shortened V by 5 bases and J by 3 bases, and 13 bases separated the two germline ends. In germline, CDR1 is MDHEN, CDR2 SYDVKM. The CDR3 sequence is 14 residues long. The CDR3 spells CASSMGGTDYGYTF. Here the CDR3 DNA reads TGTGCCAGCAGTATGGGCGGGACCGACTATGGCTACACCTTC.

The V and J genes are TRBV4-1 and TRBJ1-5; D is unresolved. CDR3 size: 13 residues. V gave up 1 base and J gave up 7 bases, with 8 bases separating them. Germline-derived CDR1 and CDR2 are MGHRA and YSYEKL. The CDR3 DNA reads TGCGCCAGCAGCCAAGGTGACATCCAGCCCCAGCATTTT. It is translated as CASSQGDIQPQHF.

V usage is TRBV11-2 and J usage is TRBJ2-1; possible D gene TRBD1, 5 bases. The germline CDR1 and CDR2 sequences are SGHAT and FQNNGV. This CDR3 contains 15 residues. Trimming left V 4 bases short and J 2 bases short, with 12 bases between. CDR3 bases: TGTGCCAGCAGCTCAATACCAGGGCCCTACAATGAGCAGTTCTTC. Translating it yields CASSSIPGPYNEQFF.

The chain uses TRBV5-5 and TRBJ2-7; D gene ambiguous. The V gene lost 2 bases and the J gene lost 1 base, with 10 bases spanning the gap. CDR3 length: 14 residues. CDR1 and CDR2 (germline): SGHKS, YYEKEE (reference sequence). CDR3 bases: TGTGCCAGCAGCTTCGGTCAGGCATCCTACGAGCAGTACTTC. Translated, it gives CASSFGQASYEQYF.